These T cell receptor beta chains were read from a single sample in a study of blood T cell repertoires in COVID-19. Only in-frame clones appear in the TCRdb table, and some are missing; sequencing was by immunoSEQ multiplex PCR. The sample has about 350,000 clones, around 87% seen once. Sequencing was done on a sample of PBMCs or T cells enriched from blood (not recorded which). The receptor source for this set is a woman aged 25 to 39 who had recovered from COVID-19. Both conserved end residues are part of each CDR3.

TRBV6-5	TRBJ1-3	CASSFDFSSGNTIYF
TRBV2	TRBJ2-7	CASTKRRDWEFYEQYF
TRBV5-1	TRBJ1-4	CASSLGPAGEANEKLFF
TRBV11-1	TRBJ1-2	CASSRDRRNYGYTF
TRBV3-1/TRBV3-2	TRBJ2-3	CASSQAMPGTSGDTQYF
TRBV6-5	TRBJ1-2	CASSLGPVYGYTF
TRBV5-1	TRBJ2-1	CASGAGDSSYNEQFF
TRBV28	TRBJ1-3	CASSLYQARGNTIYF
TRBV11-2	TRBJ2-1	CASSLVASGGSSSYNEQFF
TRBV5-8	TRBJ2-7	CASSLGRIGYEQYF
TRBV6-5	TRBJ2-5	CASRPGTSLETQYF
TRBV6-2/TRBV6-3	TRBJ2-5	CASSYPGQGRETQYF
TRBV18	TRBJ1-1	CASSPTGTGGGTEAFF
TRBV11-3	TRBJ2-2	CASSRVAGELFF